Listed below are T cell receptor beta chains from one sample, sequenced in a study of blood T cell repertoires in COVID-19. Here immunoSEQ multiplex PCR was the method, and the copy in TCRdb shows in-frame clones only, minus some. Of around 64,000 clones detected, about nine tenths appear once; the ten largest clones hold approximately 10%. The sample consisted of peripheral blood. The receptors were sampled from a woman aged 18-30 years with acute or convalescent COVID-19. CDR3s include the opening cysteine and the closing phenylalanine or tryptophan. A D gene is named only where the DNA matches it firmly. The size of a clone is reported for some rows only, either as once, few or many, or as a class for expanded clones.

clone_size	v_call	cdr3_length	d_call	j_call	cdr3_nt	cdr3_aa
-	TRBV29-1	15	TRBD1	TRBJ2-7	TGCAGCGTTGAGTTGTACGGGACAGCCTCCTACGAGCAGTACTTC	CSVELYGTASYEQYF
many	TRBV14	14	-	TRBJ2-2	TGTGCCAGCAGCCAAGATCTAACGGCCGGGGAGCTGTTTTTT	CASSQDLTAGELFF
-	TRBV4-2	18	TRBD1	TRBJ1-2	TGTGCCAGCAGCCGCAAAGGGGGGGTTAGGGGACAGGGCTATGGCTACACCTTC	CASSRKGGVRGQGYGYTF
-	TRBV11-2	16	TRBD1	TRBJ1-6	TGTGCCAGCAGCTTGCTCCAGGGGACAGATAATTCACCCCTCCACTTT	CASSLLQGTDNSPLHF
-	TRBV20-1	17	-	TRBJ1-3	TGCAGTGCGAGTACAGGGTGGGGGCCTTCCTCTGGAAACACCATATATTTT	CSASTGWGPSSGNTIYF
-	TRBV4-1	13	-	TRBJ2-1	TGCGCCAGCAGCTGGGGGCACCACAATGAGCAGTTCTTC	CASSWGHHNEQFF
-	TRBV5-6	16	TRBD2	TRBJ2-7	TGTGCCAGCAGCTCGCCCCGGCTAGCGGGAGGAATCGAGCAGTACTTC	CASSSPRLAGGIEQYF
few	TRBV7-8	16	-	TRBJ2-6	TGTGCCAGCAGCTTAGCCCCGAGGTCTGGGGCCAACGTCCTGACTTTC	CASSLAPRSGANVLTF
-	TRBV9	14	-	TRBJ2-1	TGTGCCAGCAGCCAAGGAGACGGGACTTATGAGCAGTTCTTC	CASSQGDGTYEQFF
-	TRBV30	15	TRBD2	TRBJ2-1	TGTGCCTGGAGTGGGGGACTAGCGGGATTGTATGAGCAGTTCTTC	CAWSGGLAGLYEQFF